The rows below give T cell receptor beta chains drawn from one sample of a study of blood T cells in healthy people across ages. Via MiXCR, TCRdb re-called the 5' RACE reads, giving one row per CDR3 protein. Among 1.6 million or so distinct CDR3 sequences listed, about 31% were seen once. Sequenced sample: blood. All receptors come from a young woman in good health. Both conserved end residues are part of each CDR3. D genes are given only for firm matches. The size entry is marked missing in some rows and otherwise reads once, few, many or a size class.

j_gene: TRBJ2-3; abundance: .; d_gene: TRBD1; len: 17; v_gene: TRBV28; CDR3aa: CASSETGGLPSTDTQYF; CDR3nt: TGTGCCAGCAGTGAGACAGGGGGCTTACCTAGCACAGATACGCAGTATTTT
j_gene: TRBJ1-1; abundance: .; d_gene: TRBD1; len: 13; v_gene: TRBV20-1; CDR3aa: CSVSGQKNTEAFF; CDR3nt: TGCAGTGTTTCGGGACAGAAGAACACTGAAGCTTTCTTT
j_gene: TRBJ2-7; abundance: .; d_gene: .; len: 13; v_gene: TRBV7-7; CDR3aa: CASSFGSGAEQYF; CDR3nt: TGTGCCAGCAGCTTTGGATCGGGGGCCGAGCAGTACTTC
j_gene: TRBJ2-3; abundance: many; d_gene: TRBD2; len: 16; v_gene: TRBV29-1; CDR3aa: CSVDGRREASTDTQYF; CDR3nt: TGCAGCGTTGATGGTCGGCGGGAGGCAAGCACAGATACGCAGTATTTT
j_gene: TRBJ2-7; abundance: few; d_gene: TRBD2; len: 14; v_gene: TRBV7-9; CDR3aa: CASSSRDYGYEQYF; CDR3nt: TGTGCCAGCAGTTCCCGGGACTATGGGTACGAGCAGTACTTC
j_gene: TRBJ2-1; abundance: .; d_gene: TRBD2; len: 15; v_gene: TRBV20-1; CDR3aa: CSAPRSGRLLETQFF; CDR3nt: TGCAGTGCTCCGAGGAGCGGGAGGCTGCTAGAGACTCAGTTCTTC
j_gene: TRBJ2-1; abundance: .; d_gene: TRBD2; len: 16; v_gene: TRBV7-8; CDR3aa: CASTSVAGDSYNEQFF; CDR3nt: TGTGCCAGCACCTCGGTAGCGGGAGATTCCTACAATGAGCAGTTCTTC
j_gene: TRBJ2-2; abundance: once; d_gene: TRBD2; len: 14; v_gene: TRBV12-3/TRBV12-4; CDR3aa: CACKGRGGAGELFF; CDR3nt: TGTGCTTGCAAAGGACGGGGGGGTGCCGGGGAGCTGTTTTTT
j_gene: TRBJ2-7; abundance: few; d_gene: .; len: 14; v_gene: TRBV5-4; CDR3aa: CASSHDWSSYEQYF; CDR3nt: TGTGCCAGCAGCCATGACTGGAGCTCCTACGAGCAGTACTTC
j_gene: TRBJ1-6; abundance: few; d_gene: TRBD1; len: 15; v_gene: TRBV6-6; CDR3aa: CASSQGAAYNSPLHF; CDR3nt: TGTGCCAGCAGTCAGGGGGCTGCCTATAATTCACCCCTCCACTTT